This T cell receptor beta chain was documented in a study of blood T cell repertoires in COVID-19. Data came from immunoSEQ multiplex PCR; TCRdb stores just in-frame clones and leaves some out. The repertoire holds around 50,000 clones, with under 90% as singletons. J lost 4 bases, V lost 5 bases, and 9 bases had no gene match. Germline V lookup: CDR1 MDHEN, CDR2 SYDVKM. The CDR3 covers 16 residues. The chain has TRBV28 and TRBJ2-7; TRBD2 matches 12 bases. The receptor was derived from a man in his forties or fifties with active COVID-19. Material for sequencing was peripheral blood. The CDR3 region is CASSGSGTSGSYEQYF. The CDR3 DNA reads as TGTGCCAGCAGTGGGTCCGGGACTAGCGGGTCGTACGAGCAGTACTTC. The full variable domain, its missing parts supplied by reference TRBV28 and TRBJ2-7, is DVKVTQSSRYLVKRTGEKVFLECVQDMDHENMFWYRQDPGLGLRLIYFSYDVKMKEKGDIPEGYSVSREKKERFSLILESASTNQTSMYLCASSGSGTSGSYEQYFGPGTRLTVT.